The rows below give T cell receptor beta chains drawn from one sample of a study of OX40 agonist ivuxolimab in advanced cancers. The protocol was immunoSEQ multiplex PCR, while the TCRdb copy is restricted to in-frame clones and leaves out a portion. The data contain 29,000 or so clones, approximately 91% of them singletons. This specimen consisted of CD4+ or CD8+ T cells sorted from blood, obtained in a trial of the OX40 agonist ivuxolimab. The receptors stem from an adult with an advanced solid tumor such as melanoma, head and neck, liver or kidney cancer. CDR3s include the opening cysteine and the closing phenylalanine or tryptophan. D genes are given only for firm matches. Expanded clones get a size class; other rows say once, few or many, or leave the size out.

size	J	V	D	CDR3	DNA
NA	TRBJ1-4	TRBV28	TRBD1	CASSPLTGEKLFF	TGTGCCAGCAGTCCCTTGACAGGGGAAAAACTGTTTTTT
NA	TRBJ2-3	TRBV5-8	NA	CASSLGEAVDTQYF	TGTGCCAGCAGCTTGGGGGAGGCTGTAGATACGCAGTATTTT
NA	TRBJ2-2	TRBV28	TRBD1	CASSFRGTVFTGELFF	TGTGCCAGCAGTTTTAGGGGGACAGTTTTCACCGGGGAGCTGTTTTTT
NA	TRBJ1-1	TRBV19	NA	CASRTGATEAFF	TGTGCCAGCCGCACAGGTGCCACTGAAGCTTTCTTT
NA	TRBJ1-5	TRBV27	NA	CASRMSGDSNQPQHF	TGTGCCAGCAGAATGTCGGGGGATAGCAATCAGCCCCAGCATTTT
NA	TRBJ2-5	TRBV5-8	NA	CASRGGRTETQYF	TGTGCCAGCAGGGGGGGCCGGACAGAGACCCAGTACTTC
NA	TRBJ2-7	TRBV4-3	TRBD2	CASSQDPAGGPYEQYF	TGCGCCAGCAGCCAAGATCCAGCGGGAGGTCCCTACGAGCAGTACTTC
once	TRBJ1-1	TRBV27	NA	CASSLLGQGISEAFF	TGTGCCAGCAGTTTATTGGGTCAGGGTATTTCTGAAGCTTTCTTT
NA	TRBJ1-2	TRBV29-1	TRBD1	CSVRWGGQGHYGYTF	TGCAGCGTTCGTTGGGGGGGACAGGGACACTATGGCTACACCTTC
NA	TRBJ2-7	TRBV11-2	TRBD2	CASSLWTSWDYEQYF	TGTGCCAGCAGCTTGTGGACTAGCTGGGATTACGAGCAGTACTTC
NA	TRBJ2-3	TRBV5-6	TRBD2	CASSLIAGFSTDTQYF	TGTGCCAGCAGCTTGATAGCGGGATTTAGCACAGATACGCAGTATTTT
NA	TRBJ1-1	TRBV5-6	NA	CASTSSWDTEAFF	TGTGCCAGCACCTCTTCGTGGGACACTGAAGCTTTCTTT
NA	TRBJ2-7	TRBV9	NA	CASSGGDLGGGYEQYF	TGTGCCAGCAGCGGTGGGGACTTAGGTGGGGGCTACGAGCAGTACTTC
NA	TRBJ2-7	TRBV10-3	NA	CAISESIGGVRGYEQYF	TGTGCCATCAGTGAGTCGATCGGTGGGGTAAGAGGTTACGAGCAGTACTTC
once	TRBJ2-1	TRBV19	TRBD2	CASSTPPGLAGGSYNEQFF	TGTGCCAGTAGTACCCCTCCGGGACTAGCGGGAGGGTCCTACAATGAGCAGTTCTTC
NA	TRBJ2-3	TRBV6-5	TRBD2	CASTGLAGYTDTQYF	TGTGCCAGCACCGGACTAGCGGGTTACACAGATACGCAGTATTTT
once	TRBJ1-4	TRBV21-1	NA	CASRVREGTNEKLFF	TGTGCCAGCAGGGTCAGGGAGGGAACTAATGAAAAACTGTTTTTT
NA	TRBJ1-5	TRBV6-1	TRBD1	CASSEKGQYSNQPQHF	TGTGCCAGCAGTGAAAAGGGACAGTATAGCAATCAGCCCCAGCATTTT
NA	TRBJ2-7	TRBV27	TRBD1	CASSQGTGFHEQYF	TGTGCCAGCAGTCAGGGGACAGGGTTCCACGAGCAGTACTTC
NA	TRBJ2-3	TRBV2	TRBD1	CASNQVGQGAADTQYF	TGTGCCAGCAATCAAGTAGGACAGGGGGCCGCAGATACGCAGTATTTT
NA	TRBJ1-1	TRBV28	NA	CASRIRGYTEAFF	TGTGCCAGCAGGATTCGGGGGTACACTGAAGCTTTCTTT
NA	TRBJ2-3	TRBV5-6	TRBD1	CASSLDSVDRVTDTQYF	TGTGCCAGCAGCTTGGATTCTGTGGACAGGGTCACAGATACGCAGTATTTT
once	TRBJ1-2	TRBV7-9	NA	CASSSPSRGDGYTF	TGTGCCAGCAGCTCTCCGAGCAGGGGAGACGGTTACACCTTC
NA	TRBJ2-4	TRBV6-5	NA	CASAPGRGAKNIQYF	TGTGCCAGCGCTCCGGGGCGCGGGGCCAAAAACATTCAGTACTTC
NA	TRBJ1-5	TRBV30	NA	CAWSVGLGQPQHF	TGTGCCTGGAGTGTAGGGCTGGGTCAGCCCCAGCATTTT
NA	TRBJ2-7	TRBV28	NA	CASSLGFSYEQYF	TGTGCCAGCAGTTTAGGCTTTTCCTACGAGCAGTACTTC
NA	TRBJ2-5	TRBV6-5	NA	CASSYSIVNQETQYF	TGTGCCAGCAGTTACTCGATCGTGAACCAAGAGACCCAGTACTTC
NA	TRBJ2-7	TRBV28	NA	CASITGDETYEQYF	TGTGCCAGCATCACGGGGGACGAAACCTACGAGCAGTACTTC
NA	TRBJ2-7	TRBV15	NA	CATSPPTDEQYF	TGTGCCACCAGCCCACCCACGGACGAGCAGTACTTC
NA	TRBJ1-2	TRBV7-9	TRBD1	CASSATGANIYGYTF	TGTGCCAGCAGCGCCACAGGGGCGAATATCTATGGCTACACCTTC
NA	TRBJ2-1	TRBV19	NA	CASSLTGPYNEQFF	TGTGCCAGTAGTCTCACAGGGCCCTACAATGAGCAGTTCTTC
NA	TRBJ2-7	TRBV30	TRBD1	CAWSVTGAEQYF	TGTGCCTGGAGTGTTACAGGGGCCGAGCAGTACTTC
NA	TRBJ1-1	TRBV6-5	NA	CASSYAMPGNTEAFF	TGTGCCAGCAGTTACGCGATGCCCGGTAACACTGAAGCTTTCTTT
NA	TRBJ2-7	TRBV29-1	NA	CSVEDFSGNLPYEQYF	TGCAGCGTTGAAGATTTTAGTGGCAACCTCCCCTACGAGCAGTACTTC
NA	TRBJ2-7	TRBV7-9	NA	CASSPPGSTYEQYF	TGTGCCAGCAGCCCCCCAGGGTCTACCTACGAGCAGTACTTC
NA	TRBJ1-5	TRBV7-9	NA	CASSLGAAGDWLSNQPQHF	TGTGCCAGCAGCTTAGGCGCGGCCGGGGACTGGTTGAGCAATCAGCCCCAGCATTTT
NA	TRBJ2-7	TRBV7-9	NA	CASSLGLMSYEQYF	TGTGCCAGCAGCTTAGGTCTTATGTCCTACGAGCAGTACTTC
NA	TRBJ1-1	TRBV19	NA	CASRCLGAENTEAFF	TGTGCCAGTAGATGCTTGGGCGCCGAGAACACTGAAGCTTTCTTT
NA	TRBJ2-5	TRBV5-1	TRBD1	CASSLWGTAWTEETQYF	TGCGCCAGCAGCCTCTGGGGGACAGCCTGGACTGAAGAGACCCAGTACTTC
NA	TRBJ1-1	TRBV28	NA	CASSLTHTGSTEAFF	TGTGCCAGCAGTTTAACACACACAGGGAGCACTGAAGCTTTCTTT
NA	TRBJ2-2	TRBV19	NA	CASSPGALTGELFF	TGTGCCAGTAGCCCAGGGGCCCTCACCGGGGAGCTGTTTTTT
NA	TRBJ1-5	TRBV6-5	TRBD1	CASSYNTGTGYQPQHF	TGTGCCAGCAGCTACAATACCGGGACAGGGTATCAGCCCCAGCATTTT
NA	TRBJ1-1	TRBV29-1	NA	CSVVGGSGLNTEAFF	TGCAGCGTTGTAGGGGGATCTGGATTGAACACTGAAGCTTTCTTT
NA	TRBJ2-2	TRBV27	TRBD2	CASSLEVWREGDTGELFF	TGTGCCAGCAGTCTCGAGGTTTGGCGGGAGGGCGACACCGGGGAGCTGTTTTTT
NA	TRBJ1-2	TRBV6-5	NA	CASRGHSYGYTF	TGTGCCAGCCGGGGCCACAGCTATGGCTACACCTTC
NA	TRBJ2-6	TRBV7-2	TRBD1	CASNTDPTGEAGANVLTF	TGTGCCAGCAACACAGACCCGACAGGGGAGGCTGGGGCCAACGTCCTGACTTTC
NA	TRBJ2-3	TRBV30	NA	CAWAWGQGGRDTQYF	TGTGCCTGGGCTTGGGGCCAAGGGGGAAGGGATACGCAGTATTTT
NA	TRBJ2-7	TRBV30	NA	CAWSLGSSYERYF	TGTGCCTGGAGTCTAGGGAGCTCCTACGAGCGGTACTTC
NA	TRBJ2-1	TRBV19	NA	CASSIGNYNEQFF	TGTGCCAGTAGTATAGGTAACTACAATGAGCAGTTCTTC
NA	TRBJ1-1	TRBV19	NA	CASSIAGMNTEAFF	TGTGCCAGTAGTATTGCAGGGATGAACACTGAAGCTTTCTTT
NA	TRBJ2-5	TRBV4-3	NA	CASSQDLGAKETQYF	TGCGCCAGCAGCCAAGATCTCGGGGCAAAAGAGACCCAGTACTTC
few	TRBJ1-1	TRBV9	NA	CASSVSAGEAFF	TGTGCCAGCAGCGTATCGGCGGGTGAAGCTTTCTTT
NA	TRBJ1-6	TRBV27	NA	CASSFLGHNSPLHF	TGTGCCAGCAGTTTTTTGGGACATAATTCACCCCTCCACTTT
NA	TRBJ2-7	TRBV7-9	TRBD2	CASSSDPGLAGESSYEQYF	TGTGCCAGCAGCTCGGACCCGGGACTAGCGGGAGAGAGCTCCTACGAGCAGTACTTC